The rows below give T cell receptor beta chains drawn from one sample of a study of blood T cell repertoires in COVID-19. Assay: immunoSEQ multiplex PCR; the TCRdb copy retains only in-frame clones and omits some. The sample yields more than 250,000 clones, approximately 89% seen once. Sequenced input: PBMCs or T cells enriched from blood (not recorded which). The receptors were gathered from a woman aged 40-49 years with acute COVID-19. CDR3s include the opening cysteine and the closing phenylalanine or tryptophan. The D gene is left open where the match is weak. Only part of the rows carry a size: once, few, many, or a class if the clone is expanded.

12 TRBJ1-2 - TRBV28 - CASSGGHYGYTF TGTGCCAGCAGTGGAGGCCACTATGGCTACACCTTC
12 TRBJ1-1 - TRBV19 TRBD1 CASRQGYTEAFF TGTGCCAGCCGACAGGGATATACTGAAGCTTTCTTT
13 TRBJ1-1 - TRBV24-1 - CATSGPLNTEAFF TGTGCCACCAGTGGGCCGCTGAACACTGAAGCTTTCTTT
16 TRBJ2-7 - TRBV4-1 TRBD2 CASSQGPLAGVSEQYF TGCGCCAGCAGCCAAGGTCCTCTAGCGGGAGTATCCGAGCAGTACTTC
14 TRBJ2-5 - TRBV30 TRBD2 CAWGGGGQQETQYF TGTGCCTGGGGCGGGGGGGGACAGCAAGAGACCCAGTACTTC
17 TRBJ1-4 - TRBV19 - CASSLRTLQETNEKLFF TGTGCCAGTAGTCTCCGCACTCTACAGGAAACTAATGAAAAACTGTTTTTT
14 TRBJ2-1 - TRBV29-1 TRBD1 CSANKGQGPNEQFF TGCAGCGCCAACAAGGGACAGGGACCCAATGAGCAGTTCTTC
13 TRBJ2-1 - TRBV6-2/TRBV6-3 TRBD2 CASGRREWVEQFF TGTGCCAGCGGCCGGCGGGAGTGGGTTGAGCAGTTCTTC
17 TRBJ2-2 few TRBV3-1/TRBV3-2 TRBD2 CASSQDLGLANTGELFF TGTGCCAGCAGCCAAGATTTAGGACTAGCGAACACCGGGGAGCTGTTTTTT
18 TRBJ2-1 - TRBV5-1 - CASSQGSQGWRERSEQFF TGCGCCAGCAGCCAGGGTTCCCAGGGGTGGCGGGAGAGGTCTGAGCAGTTCTTC
12 TRBJ1-4 few TRBV12-3/TRBV12-4 - CASSAGSRGLFF TGTGCCAGCAGTGCAGGGTCTCGAGGACTGTTTTTT
22 TRBJ2-1 - TRBV28 - CASSLGSARPRLLAPRGNEQFF TGTGCCAGCAGTTTAGGTTCAGCAAGGCCCCGGCTACTAGCCCCCCGTGGGAATGAGCAGTTCTTC
15 TRBJ1-1 - TRBV28 TRBD1 CASSFRRQGGTEAFF TGTGCCAGCAGTTTTCGGCGACAGGGGGGGACTGAAGCTTTCTTT
14 TRBJ1-5 - TRBV2 - CASSFNRVSQPQHF TGTGCCAGCAGTTTCAACAGGGTAAGTCAGCCCCAGCATTTT
16 TRBJ1-5 - TRBV28 TRBD1 CASSGWNRGGNQPQHF TGTGCCAGCAGTGGGTGGAACAGGGGGGGCAATCAGCCCCAGCATTTT
12 TRBJ2-1 - TRBV24-1 - CATSGTGTEQFF TGTGCCACCAGTGGTACCGGGACAGAGCAGTTCTTC
11 TRBJ2-1 - TRBV2 - CASSDVRQLLF TGTGCCAGCAGTGACGTGAGACAACTGCTCTTC
12 TRBJ1-2 - TRBV6-2/TRBV6-3 - CASSSSGYGYTF TGTGCCAGCAGCTCCTCAGGGTACGGCTACACCTTC
17 TRBJ1-6 - TRBV3-1/TRBV3-2 TRBD1 CASSQEGPGQTVSPLHF TGTGCCAGCAGCCAAGAGGGGCCGGGACAGACAGTTTCACCCCTCCACTTT
16 TRBJ2-3 - TRBV6-6 - CASSYSDLLPGDTQYF TGTGCCAGCAGTTACTCAGATTTATTGCCCGGGGATACGCAGTATTTT
16 TRBJ1-1 few TRBV5-1 TRBD1 CASSSGTGGSGTEAFF TGCGCCAGCAGCTCCGGGACAGGGGGCTCCGGCACTGAAGCTTTCTTT
15 TRBJ2-1 - TRBV11-2 TRBD2 CASSLTSGIYNEQFF TGTGCCAGCAGTCTGACTAGCGGGATCTACAATGAGCAGTTCTTC
14 TRBJ2-5 - TRBV12-5 - CASGSGTTGETQYF TGTGCTAGTGGTTCCGGGACTACAGGGGAGACCCAGTACTTC
12 TRBJ1-2 - TRBV5-8 - CASSVTGSGYTF TGTGCCAGCAGCGTTACAGGATCTGGCTACACCTTC
12 TRBJ2-5 - TRBV2 TRBD1 CASRDRGETQYF TGTGCCAGCAGGGACAGGGGAGAGACCCAGTACTTC
13 TRBJ2-3 - TRBV30 TRBD2 CAWEPTSADTQYF TGTGCCTGGGAGCCGACTAGCGCAGATACGCAGTATTTT
17 TRBJ1-4 - TRBV28 TRBD1 CASSSLGQGAQGEKLFF TGTGCCAGCAGTTCCCTGGGACAGGGGGCGCAAGGCGAAAAACTGTTTTTT
17 TRBJ2-1 once TRBV28 TRBD2 CASRPTSGKGTYNEQFF TGTGCCAGCAGACCGACTAGCGGGAAAGGCACATACAATGAGCAGTTCTTC
15 TRBJ2-4 - TRBV5-1 TRBD1 CASSTGQGAWNIQYF TGCGCCAGCAGCACAGGACAGGGGGCTTGGAACATTCAGTACTTC
15 TRBJ2-7 - TRBV10-1 TRBD2 CASSEGASGMYEQYF TGCGCCAGCAGTGAGGGGGCTAGCGGGATGTACGAGCAGTACTTC
12 TRBJ1-1 - TRBV3-1/TRBV3-2 - CASSQESRAAFF TGTGCCAGCAGCCAAGAATCCAGGGCAGCTTTCTTT
19 TRBJ2-1 - TRBV28 TRBD2 CASISVQGPTSGLYNEQFF TGTGCCAGCATTAGTGTACAGGGGCCAACTAGCGGGCTTTACAATGAGCAGTTCTTC
14 TRBJ1-5 - TRBV19 TRBD1 CASRGQNSNQPQHF TGTGCCAGTAGGGGACAGAATAGCAATCAGCCCCAGCATTTT
15 TRBJ2-3 - TRBV19 - CATTNRGGAGDTQYF TGTGCCACAACCAACCGAGGGGGAGCAGGAGATACGCAGTATTTT
15 TRBJ1-2 - TRBV27 - CASSLSGAGAYGYTF TGTGCCAGCAGTTTAAGTGGGGCGGGGGCCTATGGCTACACCTTC
12 TRBJ1-1 - TRBV29-1 - CSGTRVNTEAFF TGCAGCGGAACGAGAGTGAACACTGAAGCTTTCTTT
14 TRBJ2-7 - TRBV5-1 TRBD2 CASSLAGGSYEQYF TGCGCCAGCAGCTTAGCGGGAGGATCCTACGAGCAGTACTTC
13 TRBJ2-7 - TRBV6-6 TRBD1 CASSPRDRYEQYF TGTGCCAGCAGCCCCCGGGACAGGTACGAGCAGTACTTC
11 TRBJ2-7 - TRBV12-3/TRBV12-4 - CASSFSYEQYF TGTGCCAGCAGTTTTAGCTACGAGCAGTACTTC
15 TRBJ2-7 - TRBV13 TRBD1 CASSLGGTGVALRYF TGTGCCAGCAGCTTAGGCGGGACAGGAGTAGCCTTGCGGTACTTC
14 TRBJ1-1 - TRBV5-5 - CASSRGTGNTEAFF TGTGCCAGCAGCCGGGGGACGGGGAACACTGAAGCTTTCTTT
13 TRBJ1-4 - TRBV12-3/TRBV12-4 - CASSLYRQGQLFF TGTGCCAGCAGTTTATATAGGCAGGGTCAACTGTTTTTT
17 TRBJ2-1 - TRBV4-3 TRBD2 CASSQDVRLAGGNEQFF TGCGCCAGCAGCCAAGATGTACGACTAGCGGGAGGCAATGAGCAGTTCTTC
18 TRBJ1-4 - TRBV27 - CASSLLSGRGQVRGKLFF TGTGCCAGCAGTTTATTGTCGGGACGGGGACAAGTGAGGGGAAAACTGTTTTTT